This T cell receptor beta chain was found in a study of OX40 agonist ivuxolimab in advanced cancers. Of note for this clone: Its antigen is unknown.

CDR1 and CDR2 (germline): GTSNPN, SVGIG (reference sequence). This CDR3 contains 15 residues. V was clipped by 3 bases and J by 3 bases, with 17 bases between them. General study results and limits: More expanded clones were found, on average, in CD8+ than in CD4+ T cells. The investigators did not determine what antigen specificity the expanded peripheral T cells had.

Individuals having autoimmune disease history or systemic immunosuppression were not enrolled. Blood sampling took place at baseline, cycle 4 day 1, and cycle 7 day 1. Profiled with immunoSEQ multiplex PCR; TCRdb holds only in-frame clones, not every one. The sample has roughly 120,000 clones, roughly 89% seen once. The sample in question was CD4+ or CD8+ T cells sorted from blood, obtained in a trial of the OX40 agonist ivuxolimab. The chain joins TRBV30 to TRBJ1-2, with no clear D. The source of this sequence is an adult with an advanced solid tumor such as melanoma, head and neck, liver or kidney cancer. The DNA of the CDR3 is TGTGCCTGGAGCCCAAACACCCGAAGAGACTATGGCTACACCTTC. This gives the protein CAWSPNTRRDYGYTF.